This T cell receptor (beta chain) was obtained from a study of cytomegalovirus exposure and HLA in healthy donors. Looking at the study overall: The early release's HLA-typed donors yielded roughly 85 million unique TCRs.

Trimming took off 0 bases at V and 10 bases at J, with 10 bases between the two ends. CDR3 size: 13 residues. Germline-derived CDR1 and CDR2 are SNHLY and FYNNEI. With respect to this clone: What it binds is unknown.

The PCR had 60 Vbeta and 13 Jbeta primers. Sequenced by immunoSEQ multiplex PCR; TCRdb stores in-frame clones only, minus some. Of 130,000 or so clones in the sample, approximately 74% were seen once. Overall study results and limits: What was likely a sequencing artifact was a cluster of highly shared sequence variants. Researchers counted over 150 TCR beta chains as cytomegalovirus-associated.

Sample: PBMCs. The origin of this receptor is a male donor in good health and CMV-seronegative. The genes are TRBV2 and TRBJ2-1; D gene unclear. The CDR3 loop reads CASSEAPVYEQFF. CDR3 nucleotide sequence: TGTGCCAGCAGTGAAGCGCCAGTTTACGAGCAGTTCTTC.